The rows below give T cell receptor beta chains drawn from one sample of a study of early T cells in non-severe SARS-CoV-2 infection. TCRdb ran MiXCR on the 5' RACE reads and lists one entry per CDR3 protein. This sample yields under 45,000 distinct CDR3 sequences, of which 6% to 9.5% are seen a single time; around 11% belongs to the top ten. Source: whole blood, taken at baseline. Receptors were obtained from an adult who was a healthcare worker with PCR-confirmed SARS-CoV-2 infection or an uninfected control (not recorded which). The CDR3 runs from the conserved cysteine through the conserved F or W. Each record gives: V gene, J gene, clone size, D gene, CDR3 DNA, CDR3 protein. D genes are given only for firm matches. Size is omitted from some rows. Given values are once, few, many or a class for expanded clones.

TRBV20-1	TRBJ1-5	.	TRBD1	TGCAGTGCTAGACGCGGGACAGGCGACAATCAGCCCCAGCATTTT	CSARRGTGDNQPQHF
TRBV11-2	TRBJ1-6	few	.	TGTGCCAGCAGCTTAGATCAGGGCTCACCCCTCCACTTT	CASSLDQGSPLHF
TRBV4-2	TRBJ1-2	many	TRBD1	TGTGCCAGCAGCCAAGATCGGGACAGGGGGCAAGGCTACACCTTC	CASSQDRDRGQGYTF
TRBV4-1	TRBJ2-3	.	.	TGCGCCAGCAGCCAAGATGGTAGCACAGATACGCAGTATTTT	CASSQDGSTDTQYF
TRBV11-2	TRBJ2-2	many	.	TGTGCCAGCAGCCCGAACTGGAACACCGGGGAGCTGTTTTTT	CASSPNWNTGELFF
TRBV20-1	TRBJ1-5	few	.	TGCAGTGCTAGAGTCTCAGCTTATAGCAATCAGCCCCAGCATTTT	CSARVSAYSNQPQHF
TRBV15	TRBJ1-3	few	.	TGTGCCACCAGCAGAGATATTGGGAACACCATATATTTT	CATSRDIGNTIYF
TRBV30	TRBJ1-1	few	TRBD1	TGTGCCTGGAGTCCCCCCGGGACAGGGTTCGGGAACACTGAAGCTTTCTTT	CAWSPPGTGFGNTEAFF
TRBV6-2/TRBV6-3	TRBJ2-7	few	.	TGTGCCAGCAGTTACTCAGGTAGAGCCTACGAGCAGTACTTC	CASSYSGRAYEQYF
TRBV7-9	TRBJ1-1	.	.	TGTGCCAGCAGCCTCGTCATGGACACTGAAGCTTTCTTT	CASSLVMDTEAFF
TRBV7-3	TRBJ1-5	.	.	TGTGCCAGCAGCTTACCGGGAGGCCGGCAGCCCCAGCATTTT	CASSLPGGRQPQHF
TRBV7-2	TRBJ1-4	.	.	TGTGCCAGCAGCCGCGGGGGGGGCAATGAAAAACTGTTTTTT	CASSRGGGNEKLFF
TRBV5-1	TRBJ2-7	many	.	TGCGCCAGCAACTTGGGAGTGGGAGCGCTCGGGATGGGGGAGCAGTACTTC	CASNLGVGALGMGEQYF
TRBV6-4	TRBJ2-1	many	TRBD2	TGTGCCAGCAGTGAGCGGGGGGGCTCCTACAATGAGCAGTTCTTC	CASSERGGSYNEQFF
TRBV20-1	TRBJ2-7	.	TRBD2	TGCAGTGCTAGGGGCACCGGGGGGGCTTTGGGAACGAGCTCCTACGAGCAGTACTTC	CSARGTGGALGTSSYEQYF
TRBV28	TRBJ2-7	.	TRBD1	TGTGCCACCCAGGGGGCGCGGTCTCGCGAGCAGTACTTC	CATQGARSREQYF
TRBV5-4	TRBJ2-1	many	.	TGTGCCAGCAGCTTCAAAACGGTAGTTGGGTACAATGAGCAGTTCTTC	CASSFKTVVGYNEQFF
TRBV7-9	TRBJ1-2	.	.	TGTGCCAGCAGCTTAAGTTCCCGGGGGGCTCTGGTTAACTATGGCTACACCTTC	CASSLSSRGALVNYGYTF
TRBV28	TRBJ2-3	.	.	TGTGCCAGCGGGGGCCCGTACACAGATACGCAGTATTTT	CASGGPYTDTQYF
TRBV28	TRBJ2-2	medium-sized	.	TGTGCCAGCAGTTTAAGGCAGAAAGCGAACACCGGGGAGCTGTTTTTT	CASSLRQKANTGELFF
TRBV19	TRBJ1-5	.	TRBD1	TGTGCCAGTAGTCCCGGAGCAGGGGGACCTCAGCCCCAGCATTTT	CASSPGAGGPQPQHF
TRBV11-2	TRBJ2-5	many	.	TGTGCCAGCAGCCCGGGACTTGATCAAGAGACCCAGTACTTC	CASSPGLDQETQYF
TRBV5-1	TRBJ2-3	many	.	TGCGCCAGCAGCTTTCCTAACACAGATACGCAGTATTTT	CASSFPNTDTQYF
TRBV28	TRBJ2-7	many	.	TGTGCCAGCAGTTTAGGGGAGTACGAGCAGTACTTC	CASSLGEYEQYF
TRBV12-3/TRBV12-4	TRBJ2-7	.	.	TGTGCCAGCAGTCTACGGAACGAGCAGTACTTC	CASSLRNEQYF
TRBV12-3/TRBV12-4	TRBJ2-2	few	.	TGTGCCAGCAGTAAGGGACGGGCCGAGGAGCTGTTTTTT	CASSKGRAEELFF
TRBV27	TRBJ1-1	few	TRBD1	TGTGCCAGCAGCCCCTGGGACAGGGGAAGGACTGAAGCTTTCTTT	CASSPWDRGRTEAFF
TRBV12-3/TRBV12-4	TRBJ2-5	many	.	TGTGCCAGCAGTTTACGACCGCAAGAGACCCAGTACTTC	CASSLRPQETQYF
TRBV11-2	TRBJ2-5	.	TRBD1	TGTGCCAGCAGCCTGGGGACAGTACAAGAGACCCAGTACTTC	CASSLGTVQETQYF
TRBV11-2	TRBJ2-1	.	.	TGTGCCAGCAGCCTCCAAGCCCGGGGGGCCAGCCTCTACAATGAGCAGTTCTTC	CASSLQARGASLYNEQFF
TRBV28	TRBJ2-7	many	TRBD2	TGTGCCAGCAGACTACTAGCGGGGTCCTACGAGCAGTACTTC	CASRLLAGSYEQYF
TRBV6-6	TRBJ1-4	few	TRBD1	TGTGCCAGCAGTTACTCAGACAGGGCGGATAATGAAAAACTGTTTTTT	CASSYSDRADNEKLFF
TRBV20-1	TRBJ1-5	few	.	TGCAGTGCTAGGGGTCGCGGGCAGGGAAACAATCAGCCCCAGCATTTT	CSARGRGQGNNQPQHF
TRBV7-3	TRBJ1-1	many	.	TGTGCCAGCAGCATACAGGAGAACACTGAAGCTTTCTTT	CASSIQENTEAFF
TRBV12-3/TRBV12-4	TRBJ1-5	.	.	TGTGCCAGCAGGCGCGGACAGCATCAGCCCCAGCATTTT	CASRRGQHQPQHF
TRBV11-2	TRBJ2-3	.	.	TGTGCCAGCAGCGTCGACCGGGAGTCGCAGTATTTT	CASSVDRESQYF
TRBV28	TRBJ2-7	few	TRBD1	TGTGCCAGCAGTCAATACAGGGGGCCCTACGAGCAGTACTTC	CASSQYRGPYEQYF
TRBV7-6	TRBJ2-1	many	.	TGTGCCAGCAGGAGGACGCGGGTCGATGAGCAGTTCTTC	CASRRTRVDEQFF
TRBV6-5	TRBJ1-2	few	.	TGTGCCAGCAGCCCAGGTCTGTTCTATGGCTACACCTTC	CASSPGLFYGYTF
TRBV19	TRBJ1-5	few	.	TGTGCCAGTAGAACCGACTGGCGGGGTTTACCCCAGCATTTT	CASRTDWRGLPQHF
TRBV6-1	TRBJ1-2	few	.	TGTGCCAGCATGTTAAGGCTTGGCTACACCTTC	CASMLRLGYTF
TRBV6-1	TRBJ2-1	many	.	TGTGCCAGCTACGCGGTTGGCGATGAGCAGTTCTTC	CASYAVGDEQFF
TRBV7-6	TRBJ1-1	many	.	TGTGCCAGCAGCTTAGGTCAGGTGACTGAAGCTTTCTTT	CASSLGQVTEAFF
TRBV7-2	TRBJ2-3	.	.	TGTGCCAGCAGCTTAGCGGGGGGCACAGATACGCAGTATTTT	CASSLAGGTDTQYF
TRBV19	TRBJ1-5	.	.	TGTGCCAGTAGTACCCAGGGGATGGGCAATCAGCCCCAGCATTTT	CASSTQGMGNQPQHF